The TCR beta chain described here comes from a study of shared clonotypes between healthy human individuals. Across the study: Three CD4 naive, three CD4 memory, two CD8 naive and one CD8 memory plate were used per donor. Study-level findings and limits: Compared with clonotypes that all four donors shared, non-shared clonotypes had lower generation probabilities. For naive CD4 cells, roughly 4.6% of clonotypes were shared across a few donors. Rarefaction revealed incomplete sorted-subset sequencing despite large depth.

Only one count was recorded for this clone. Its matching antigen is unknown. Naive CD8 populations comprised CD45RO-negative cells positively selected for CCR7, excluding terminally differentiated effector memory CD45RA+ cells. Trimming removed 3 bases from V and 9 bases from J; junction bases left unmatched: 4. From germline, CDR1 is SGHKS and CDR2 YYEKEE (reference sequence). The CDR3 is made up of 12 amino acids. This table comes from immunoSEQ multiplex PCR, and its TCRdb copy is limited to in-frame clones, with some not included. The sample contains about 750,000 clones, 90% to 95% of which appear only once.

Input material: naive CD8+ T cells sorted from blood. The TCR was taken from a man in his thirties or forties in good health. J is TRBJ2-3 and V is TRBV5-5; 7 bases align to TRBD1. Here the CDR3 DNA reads TGTGCCAGCAGCTCCGGGACAGCCACGCAGTATTTT. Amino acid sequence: CASSSGTATQYF.